Listed here is a single T cell receptor beta chain. Its antigen is unknown. The sample comes from a study of cytomegalovirus exposure and HLA in healthy donors. Study findings and constraints: Presence/absence analyses rested on an assumption that sequencing depth was roughly uniform across donors.

Unrecorded immune exposures were likely, despite nominal health at sampling. Primers: 60 Vbeta forward and 13 Jbeta reverse. Sequenced by immunoSEQ multiplex PCR; TCRdb stores in-frame clones only, minus some. The data hold hundreds of thousands of clones, with 70% to 90% observed a single time. This clonotype was sampled from a young woman in good health and CMV-seronegative. Sequencing input: PBMCs.

As DNA, the CDR3 is TGTGCCAGTAGTAACAGGGGACAGGATTCACCCCTCCACTTT. Translation gives CASSNRGQDSPLHF. The chain carries TRBV19 and TRBJ1-6; 8 positions match TRBD1. Germline CDR1 and CDR2: LNHDA and SQIVND (reference sequence). Trimming at V came to 4 bases and at J to 8 bases, leaving 4 bases not matched to a gene. The CDR3 spans 14 residues.